The following is a T cell receptor (beta chain) sequence with its context. CDR1 is SGHNT and CDR2 is YENEEA in the germline V gene. Between the trimmed V and J ends, which lost 1 base and 0 bases, there was a span of 5 bases. The CDR3 length is 14 residues. Generated by immunoSEQ multiplex PCR, the TCRdb table keeps only in-frame clones and is missing some. The top ten clones hold about 0.16% of a sample with over 100,000 clones, about 94% of them seen once. This sample stems from a study of siplizumab effects on memory and regulatory T cells. Sequenced material: non-Treg CD4+ T cells sorted from blood. This rearrangement joins TRBV11-3 to TRBJ2-3; no firm D call. This receptor was obtained from a human donor in good health. CDR3 nucleotide sequence: TGTGCCAGCAGCTTAGTCGGCAGCACAGATACGCAGTATTTT. Its translation: CASSLVGSTDTQYF.